The T cell receptor (beta chain) under discussion was sequenced for a study of T-cell memory formation after mild COVID-19. Study conclusions and caveats: Pre-infection memory held some responding clones, suggesting pre-existing cross-reactive T cells responded.

Trimming cost V 2 bases and J 2 bases, with 14 bases left between them. Germline V gene sequence: CDR1 DFQATT, CDR2 SNEGSKA (reference sequence). The CDR3 length is 15 residues. TCRdb re-analysed the 5' RACE reads in MiXCR, keeping a single row per CDR3 protein. This table holds a few hundred thousand distinct CDR3 sequences, 18% found once. For this clonotype: No antigen is known for it.

The source of this sequence is a man in his late teens or twenties who had mild COVID-19 (a few samples of this study predate the infection). Cell type and time point are not known. This chain links TRBV20-1 with TRBJ2-3, with D unresolved. The sample taken for sequencing was PBMCs or a T cell subset sorted from them (not recorded which). The CDR3 spells CSARKELMITDTQYF. CDR3 coding DNA: TGCAGTGCTAGAAAGGAGCTAATGATCACAGATACGCAGTATTTT.